Only a few counts were recorded for the clone carrying this TCR beta chain. Its antigen remains unknown. Germline V gene sequence: CDR1 SNHLY, CDR2 FYNNEI. This CDR3 spans 15 amino acids. Trimming removed 1 base from V and 6 bases from J, with 12 bases in between. TCRdb recomputed calls from the reads with MiXCR, one row per CDR3 protein. Of about 830,000 distinct CDR3 sequences in the sample, about 30% are singletons; the top ten hold 9.5% to 15%. The sample belongs to a study of T cell repertoires in cytomegalovirus infection. Turning to the study itself: Indications came from public TCR beta signatures; they pointed to CMV infection and to a matching HLA type.

The material was cultured CD8+ T cells from PBMCs, obtained from culture after CMV antigen stimulation. The TCR comes from a human donor in good health (CMV status not recorded). Some clones in this sample may be carry-over from other donors' samples. This rearrangement joins TRBV2 to TRBJ2-2, with D maybe TRBD1 (5 bases). In DNA form, the CDR3 reads TGTGCCAGCAGTGAAGGGCAGGGTCTTGCCGGGGAGCTGTTTTTT. Its translation: CASSEGQGLAGELFF.